This note documents a single TCR beta chain sequence. Antigen: not known. This sample was included in a study of T cell responses to AZD1222 COVID-19 vaccine. Study-level results: Seropositive status at baseline applied to only 5 to 7 AZD1222 recipients.

From germline, CDR1 is WSHSY and CDR2 SAAADI. The CDR3 length is 13 residues. The V and J ends lost 4 bases and 8 bases respectively, with 14 bases between them. Measured with immunoSEQ multiplex PCR; TCRdb has only the in-frame clones, and not every one. The table has 130,000 or so clones, roughly 93% seen once. The receptor was derived from an adult in good health. J is TRBJ1-2 and V is TRBV10-2; no clear D. Specimen: peripheral blood, collected on day 0 of MenACWY control vaccination. The CDR3 nucleotides read TGCGCCAGCAGTGTCGGCAGCCCAGGAGGCTACACCTTC. It yields the protein CASSVGSPGGYTF.